This TCR beta chain was captured by sequencing in a study of yellow fever vaccine responses in identical twins. General study findings and limits: Reportedly, twins showed a vaccine T cell response that looked partly convergent and partly personalized.

From germline, CDR1 is SGHAT and CDR2 FQDESV (reference sequence). The CDR3 sequence is 15 residues long. Trimming removed 5 bases at V and 4 bases at J, with 17 bases between. As regards this clonotype: Antigen: not known.

TCRdb redid the calling of the RT-PCR reads with MiXCR, one entry per CDR3 protein. The table has about 9,000 distinct CDR3 sequences, 65% to 85% seen once. This clonotype was obtained from a woman younger than 30 who received the yellow fever vaccine. The specimen comprised T cells from blood (PBMCs), unsorted or a sorted subset (not recorded which), sampled before or after yellow fever vaccination (not recorded which). This chain connects TRBV11-1 to TRBJ1-2, with D perhaps TRBD1 (5 bases). The CDR3 DNA sequence: TGTGCCAGCAGCATACAGGAGCCGCCCGGCTATGGCTACACCTTC. Its translation is CASSIQEPPGYGYTF.